Sequencing of this T cell receptor beta chain was carried out in a study of T cell responses to AZD1222 COVID-19 vaccine. The V gene's germline CDR1 is MDHEN and CDR2 SYDVKM. With 7 bases removed from V and 5 bases from J, the gap between germline ends came to 15 bases. The CDR3 spans 15 residues. This table comes from immunoSEQ multiplex PCR, and its TCRdb copy is limited to in-frame clones, with some not included. This sample carries some 170,000 clones, about 88% of them seen once, and the ten largest clones take around 1.6%. The TCR comes from an adult in good health. V gene TRBV28 combines with J gene TRBJ1-6; a weak D match, TRBD1 (6 bases). Material: peripheral blood, obtained on day 0 of AZD1222 vaccination. The CDR3: CASTSLQGNNSPLHF. The CDR3 DNA sequence: TGTGCCAGCACCTCCCTCCAGGGGAATAATTCACCCCTCCACTTT. The full variable domain, rest sourced from reference TRBV28 and TRBJ1-6, is DVKVTQSSRYLVKRTGEKVFLECVQDMDHENMFWYRQDPGLGLRLIYFSYDVKMKEKGDIPEGYSVSREKKERFSLILESASTNQTSMYLCASTSLQGNNSPLHFGNGTRLTVT.